This T cell receptor beta chain was identified in a study of OX40 agonist ivuxolimab in advanced cancers. Whole-study context: With a range of roughly 20 to 80, age averaged about 59 years, and 65% to 90% were male. Findings and limits, study-wide: More expanded clones were found, on average, in CD8+ than in CD4+ T cells.

This CDR3 comprises 16 residues. Trimming left V 0 bases short and J 1 base short, with 13 bases between. The germline CDR1 and CDR2 sequences are SGHRS and YFSETQ. As concerns this clone: As yet, its antigen is unknown.

Produced via immunoSEQ multiplex PCR; TCRdb's table is partial and in-frame only. Among approximately 70,000 clones listed, around 83% were seen once. The chain carries TRBV5-1 and TRBJ1-1; possible D gene TRBD1, 5 bases. This TCR was recovered from an adult with an advanced solid tumor such as melanoma, head and neck, liver or kidney cancer. This specimen was CD4+ or CD8+ T cells sorted from blood, taken in a trial of the OX40 agonist ivuxolimab. The CDR3 bases are TGCGCCAGCAGCTTGGGGGACCCCAACAGGAACACTGAAGCTTTCTTT. Translated: CASSLGDPNRNTEAFF.